Listed below are T cell receptor beta chains from one sample, sequenced in a study of blood T cell repertoires in COVID-19. This table comes from immunoSEQ multiplex PCR, and its TCRdb copy is limited to in-frame clones, with some not included. The sample records under 350,000 clones, around 85% being singletons. Specimen: PBMCs or T cells enriched from blood (not recorded which). These receptors came from a woman aged 40 to 49 with acute COVID-19. Each CDR3 is given with its conserved first and last residue. The D gene is left open where the match is weak. A clone size is listed for some rows: how often the clone was seen (once, few, many), or a class if it is expanded.

CDR3 protein,CDR3 DNA,D gene,clone size,J gene,V gene
CASSWWGVETQYF,TGTGCCAGCAGTTGGTGGGGCGTAGAGACCCAGTACTTC,NA,NA,TRBJ2-5,TRBV6-2/TRBV6-3
CASSESLLAGLREQYF,TGTGCCAGCAGTGAATCCCTGCTAGCGGGGCTTCGGGAGCAGTACTTC,TRBD2,NA,TRBJ2-7,TRBV2
CASSEYSGTGGTEAFF,TGTGCCAGCAGTGAATATTCCGGGACAGGGGGGACTGAAGCTTTCTTT,TRBD1,NA,TRBJ1-1,TRBV25-1
CASSLRVNGDYEQYF,TGTGCCAGCAGCTTACGAGTAAACGGTGACTACGAGCAGTACTTC,NA,few,TRBJ2-7,TRBV11-1
CASSSFVGGGEQYF,TGTGCCAGCAGCTCGTTCGTGGGGGGGGGCGAGCAGTACTTC,TRBD2,NA,TRBJ2-7,TRBV11-2
CASSQDQTGPSEKLFF,TGTGCCAGCAGCCAAGACCAGACAGGGCCGAGTGAAAAACTGTTTTTT,TRBD1,NA,TRBJ1-4,TRBV4-2
CASSASQGYYGYTF,TGTGCCAGCAGCGCAAGCCAGGGATACTATGGCTACACCTTC,NA,few,TRBJ1-2,TRBV7-2
CASSLEVVATYEQYF,TGTGCCAGCAGCTTAGAAGTGGTAGCAACCTACGAGCAGTACTTC,NA,NA,TRBJ2-7,TRBV11-1
CASSHGPGQGRYEQYF,TGCGCCAGCAGCCACGGACCGGGACAGGGTCGGTACGAGCAGTACTTC,TRBD1,NA,TRBJ2-7,TRBV4-3
CASSFSGGYEQYF,TGTGCCAGCAGTTTTAGCGGGGGGTACGAGCAGTACTTC,TRBD2,NA,TRBJ2-7,TRBV6-5
CASSLRRVGGGELFF,TGTGCCAGCAGTTTAAGGAGGGTTGGCGGCGGGGAGCTGTTTTTT,NA,NA,TRBJ2-2,TRBV27
CASHPPGGVGEKLFF,TGTGCCAGTCACCCCCCAGGGGGCGTCGGTGAAAAACTGTTTTTT,TRBD1,NA,TRBJ1-4,TRBV19
CARQTGGSNGELFF,TGTGCCAGACAGACAGGGGGCTCTAACGGGGAGCTGTTTTTT,TRBD1,once,TRBJ2-2,TRBV19